The rows below give T cell receptor beta chains drawn from one sample of a study of blood T cells in healthy people across ages. Using its own MiXCR run on the 5' RACE reads, TCRdb lists one record per CDR3 protein. The table includes about 640,000 distinct CDR3 sequences, under 70% detected once. What was sequenced was blood. The receptors here all came from a man in his 60s in good health. CDR3s include the opening cysteine and the closing phenylalanine or tryptophan. The D gene is left open where the match is weak. Where a row states a size, it is once, few, many or the class of an expanded clone; other rows omit it.

clone size: few; J gene: TRBJ2-1; V gene: TRBV5-1; D gene: TRBD2; CDR3 DNA: TGCGCCAGCAGCTGGGGGACTAGCGGGGGCTACAATGAGCAGTTCTTC; CDR3 protein: CASSWGTSGGYNEQFF
clone size: few; J gene: TRBJ2-4; V gene: TRBV28; D gene: NA; CDR3 DNA: TGTGCCAGCAGGTCCTCTAGGGCCTACAACATTCAGTACTTC; CDR3 protein: CASRSSRAYNIQYF
clone size: few; J gene: TRBJ2-6; V gene: TRBV5-1; D gene: NA; CDR3 DNA: TGCGCCAGCAGCTTGGCCGGAGGGGGGGCCAACGTCCTGACTTTC; CDR3 protein: CASSLAGGGANVLTF
clone size: few; J gene: TRBJ2-1; V gene: TRBV20-1; D gene: NA; CDR3 DNA: TGCAGTGCTGGGGGAAGCTTGAACGAGAACAATGAGCAGTTCTTC; CDR3 protein: CSAGGSLNENNEQFF
clone size: NA; J gene: TRBJ2-7; V gene: TRBV2; D gene: NA; CDR3 DNA: TGTGCCAGCTGTTTGGCTATCTCCTACGAGCAGTACTTC; CDR3 protein: CASCLAISYEQYF
clone size: once; J gene: TRBJ2-5; V gene: TRBV6-1; D gene: NA; CDR3 DNA: TGTGCCAGCAGTGACCCGACCGAGGGCGAGACCCAGTACTTC; CDR3 protein: CASSDPTEGETQYF
clone size: NA; J gene: TRBJ2-3; V gene: TRBV18; D gene: NA; CDR3 DNA: TGTGCCAGCTCACCCTACACGGCAGATACGCAGTATTTT; CDR3 protein: CASSPYTADTQYF
clone size: NA; J gene: TRBJ2-1; V gene: TRBV2; D gene: TRBD1; CDR3 DNA: TGTACCAGCAGTATAAGACAGGGCCATGAGCAGTTCTTC; CDR3 protein: CTSSIRQGHEQFF
clone size: NA; J gene: TRBJ2-2; V gene: TRBV6-1; D gene: NA; CDR3 DNA: TGTGCCAGCAAAAAGGAGGCGGGGCGAAACACCGGGGAGCTGTTTTTT; CDR3 protein: CASKKEAGRNTGELFF
clone size: NA; J gene: TRBJ2-1; V gene: TRBV5-1; D gene: TRBD1; CDR3 DNA: TGCGCCAGCAGCTCGGACAGGCGCGATGAGCAGTTCTTC; CDR3 protein: CASSSDRRDEQFF
clone size: NA; J gene: TRBJ1-6; V gene: TRBV4-1; D gene: NA; CDR3 DNA: TGCGCCAGCAGAAACAGGGTCTATAATTCACCCCTCCACTTT; CDR3 protein: CASRNRVYNSPLHF
clone size: NA; J gene: TRBJ1-1; V gene: TRBV5-1; D gene: NA; CDR3 DNA: TGCGCCAGCAGCATGGATGGACAAGTGAACACTGAAGCTTTCTTT; CDR3 protein: CASSMDGQVNTEAFF
clone size: NA; J gene: TRBJ2-5; V gene: TRBV6-6; D gene: TRBD1; CDR3 DNA: TGTGCCAGCAGTCGATCCCCTCAGGGGGCTGCTGTAGAGACCCAGTACTTC; CDR3 protein: CASSRSPQGAAVETQYF
clone size: few; J gene: TRBJ2-1; V gene: TRBV29-1; D gene: TRBD1; CDR3 DNA: TGCAGCGGACGACAGGGGGTCTGGGATGAGCAGTTCTTC; CDR3 protein: CSGRQGVWDEQFF
clone size: NA; J gene: TRBJ1-2; V gene: TRBV11-2; D gene: NA; CDR3 DNA: TGTGCCAGCAGCTTAGCCGGGACTTCGCGGGCTTATGGCTACACCTTC; CDR3 protein: CASSLAGTSRAYGYTF
clone size: NA; J gene: TRBJ2-5; V gene: TRBV3-1; D gene: TRBD2; CDR3 DNA: TGTGCCAGCAGCCAAGAGCCTAGCGGGGCCCAAGAGACCCAGTACTTC; CDR3 protein: CASSQEPSGAQETQYF